Listed below are T cell receptor beta chains from one sample, sequenced in a study of T cells expressing NK-cell markers. TCRdb processed the 5' RACE reads again and assigns one entry to each CDR3 protein, with no DNA. Reported are roughly 390,000 distinct CDR3 sequences; the ten largest clones contain about 11%. Sequencing was performed on blood T cells: a sorted CD56 or NKG2C T cell subset, CD4+ or CD8+ T cells, or bulk PBMC T cells (not recorded which). The receptors were gathered from a woman aged 45-60 years in good health. CDR3s include the opening cysteine and the closing phenylalanine or tryptophan.

V gene,J gene,CDR3 length,CDR3 protein
TRBV28,TRBJ1-5,16,CASSLRTGRGNQPQHF
TRBV10-2,TRBJ2-3,16,CASSVIGGTSTDTQYF
TRBV19,TRBJ2-1,12,CASSIGGTWQFF
TRBV28,TRBJ2-6,15,CASSPPDSGANVLTF
TRBV4-1,TRBJ2-2,16,CASSQDLAGRAGELFF
TRBV19,TRBJ1-4,14,CASSSGQGDEKLFF
TRBV6-2/TRBV6-3,TRBJ2-7,11,CASSLKIEQYF
TRBV5-5,TRBJ1-1,14,CASGDRGLGTEAFF
TRBV12-3/TRBV12-4,TRBJ2-1,11,CASSFQLGQFF
TRBV11-2,TRBJ2-5,12,CASNGMEETQYF
TRBV20-1,TRBJ2-3,16,CSAPHLLATLTDTQYF
TRBV20-1,TRBJ2-1,17,CSARSPLTSGLYNEQFF
TRBV28,TRBJ1-6,15,CASIGASRANSPLHF
TRBV7-7,TRBJ2-3,14,CASSLGHDTDTQYF
TRBV10-2,TRBJ2-2,14,CASSEGLRDGELFF
TRBV10-3,TRBJ2-5,15,CAISESDSAVETQYF
TRBV6-1,TRBJ1-3,14,CASKSRSPGNTIYF
TRBV15,TRBJ2-7,14,CATSREGQTYEQYF
TRBV24-1,TRBJ2-3,12,CATSDWGNTQYF
TRBV10-2,TRBJ2-5,12,CASKRPQETQYF
TRBV11-2,TRBJ2-7,15,CASSLDNWSGYEQYF
TRBV4-1,TRBJ2-7,15,CASSQAREGAYEQYF
TRBV19,TRBJ2-5,13,CASSTLVQETQYF
TRBV7-9,TRBJ2-1,13,CASSLIPSNEQFF
TRBV20-1,TRBJ2-7,13,CSARGRDYYEQYF
TRBV10-3,TRBJ2-7,15,CAIRIPGQGPHEQYF
TRBV3-1,TRBJ1-5,14,CASSLGHRSQPQHF
TRBV5-5,TRBJ2-1,15,CASSLLSGLASEQFF
TRBV20-1,TRBJ2-5,14,CSARDLYNQETQYF
TRBV20-1,TRBJ1-4,13,CSALGRGNEKLFF
TRBV7-6,TRBJ2-2,19,CASSLDTWTGGINTGELFF
TRBV11-3,TRBJ2-1,17,CASSLFSGSSSYNEQFF
TRBV20-1,TRBJ2-7,15,CSARTSGRVTYEQYF
TRBV28,TRBJ1-3,16,CASSPTGARTGNTIYF
TRBV11-2,TRBJ2-5,17,CASSLGRGRQSQETQYF
TRBV27,TRBJ2-7,15,CASSPYGTGGFEQYF
TRBV5-1,TRBJ2-7,15,CASSLELGLIDEQYF
TRBV29-1,TRBJ1-4,15,CSVNRIQGRWEKLFF
TRBV7-9,TRBJ1-1,14,CASSYGEAGDHLFF
TRBV6-5,TRBJ1-3,15,CASSQTAVSGNTIYF
TRBV5-4,TRBJ2-7,12,CASSLDVYEQYF
TRBV6-5,TRBJ2-1,14,CASSSGGSPNEQFF
TRBV20-1,TRBJ2-1,14,CSAQGDGVYNEQFF
TRBV3-1,TRBJ2-5,17,CASSRMLAGGSQETQYF
TRBV9,TRBJ2-1,16,CASSAGSSGSGGEQFF
TRBV12-3/TRBV12-4,TRBJ2-3,16,CASSSHQGVPTDTQYF
TRBV5-1,TRBJ2-1,11,CASSLFGEQFF
TRBV10-3,TRBJ2-2,16,CAISEVGKQNTGELFF
TRBV5-1,TRBJ2-3,15,CASSLVREKHDTQYF
TRBV11-2,TRBJ2-3,15,CASSPRDRNTDTQYF
TRBV20-1,TRBJ2-1,14,CSAIAGERGNEQFF
TRBV20-1,TRBJ2-3,15,CSAKTSGRSTDTQYF
TRBV4-1,TRBJ1-1,14,CASRLTGGFTEAFF
TRBV7-2,TRBJ2-7,16,CASRTLGGRLSYEQYF
TRBV5-1,TRBJ1-1,15,CASSWEGALRTEAFF